This T cell receptor (beta chain) appears in the sequencing data of a study of memory CD4+ T cells and cytomegalovirus serostatus. This clone was counted between two and nine times. The repertoire was sequenced with immunoSEQ multiplex PCR; TCRdb's copy has only in-frame clones and lacks some. Among 40,000 to 55,000 clones listed, 80% to 85% were seen once. Per germline, CDR1 MRHNA and CDR2 SNTAGT. This CDR3 contains 14 residues. The V gene lost 9 bases and the J gene lost 0 bases, with 14 bases spanning the gap. The sort gate was single viable CD3+CD4+CD8-CD45RO+ cells for memory CD4+ T cells. The specimen was memory CD4+ T cells from blood. The chain carries TRBV6-4 and TRBJ1-1; TRBD1 might be the D (5 bases). This sequence was found in an adult in good health and CMV-seropositive. For the CDR3, the DNA is TGTGCCAGTCGGGACTCCGACATGAACACTGAAGCTTTCTTT. Translating it yields CASRDSDMNTEAFF.